The clone carrying this T cell receptor (beta chain) was recorded at least ten times. Tagging with unique molecular identifiers was applied to individual cDNA molecules. TCRdb used MiXCR to reprocess the 5' RACE reads, holding one entry per CDR3 protein. The data contain roughly 80,000 distinct CDR3 sequences, roughly 9.4% of them singletons. These data come from a study of early T cells in non-severe SARS-CoV-2 infection. Overall study context: Alpha and beta chains were unpaired, from unsorted whole-blood bulk RNA.

This TCR was sampled from an adult who was a healthcare worker with PCR-confirmed SARS-CoV-2 infection or an uninfected control (not recorded which). Input material: whole blood.

The CDR3 sequence is CASSLSFRGNEKLFF. The CDR3, as DNA: TGTGCCAGCAGCCTCTCCTTTCGGGGGAATGAAAAACTGTTTTTT. The rearrangement joins TRBV11-2 to TRBJ1-4, with D maybe TRBD1 (5 bases). Trimming removed 5 bases from V and 5 bases from J, with 15 bases in between. The CDR3 contains 15 residues. The germline V gene encodes CDR1 SGHAT and CDR2 FQNNGV.